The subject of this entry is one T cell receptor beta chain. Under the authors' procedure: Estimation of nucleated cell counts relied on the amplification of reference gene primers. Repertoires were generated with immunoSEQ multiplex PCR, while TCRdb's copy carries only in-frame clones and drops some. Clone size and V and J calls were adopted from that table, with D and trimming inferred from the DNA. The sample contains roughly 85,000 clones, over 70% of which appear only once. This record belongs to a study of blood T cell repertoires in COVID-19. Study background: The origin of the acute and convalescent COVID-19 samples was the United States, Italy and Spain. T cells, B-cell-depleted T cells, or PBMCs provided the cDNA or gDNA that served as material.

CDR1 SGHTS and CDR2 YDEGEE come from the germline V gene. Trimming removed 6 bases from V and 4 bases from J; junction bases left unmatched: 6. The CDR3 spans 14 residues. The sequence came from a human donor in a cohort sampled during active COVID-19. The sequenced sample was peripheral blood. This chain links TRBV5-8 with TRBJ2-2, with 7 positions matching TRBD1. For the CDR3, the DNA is TGTGCCAGCAACCCCCGGGACAGCACCGGGGAGCTGTTTTTT. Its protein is CASNPRDSTGELFF. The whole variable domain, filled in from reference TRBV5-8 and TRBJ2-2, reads EAGVTQSPTHLIKTRGQQATLRCSPISGHTSVYWYQQALGLGLQFLLWYDEGEERNRGNFPPRFSGRQFPNYSSELNVNALELEDSALYLCASNPRDSTGELFFGEGSRLTVL.